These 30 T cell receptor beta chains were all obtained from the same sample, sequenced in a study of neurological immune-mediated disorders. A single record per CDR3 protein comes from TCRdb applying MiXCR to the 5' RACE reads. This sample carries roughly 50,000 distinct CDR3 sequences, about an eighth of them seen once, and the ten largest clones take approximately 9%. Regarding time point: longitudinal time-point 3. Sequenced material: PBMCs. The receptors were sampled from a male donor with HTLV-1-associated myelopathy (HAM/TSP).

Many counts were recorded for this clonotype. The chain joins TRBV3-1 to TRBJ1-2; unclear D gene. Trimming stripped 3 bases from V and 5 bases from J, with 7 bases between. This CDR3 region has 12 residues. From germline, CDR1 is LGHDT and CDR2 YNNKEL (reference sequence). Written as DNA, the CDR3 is TGTGCCAGCAGCCAGTGGGATTATGGCTACACCTTC. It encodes CASSQWDYGYTF.

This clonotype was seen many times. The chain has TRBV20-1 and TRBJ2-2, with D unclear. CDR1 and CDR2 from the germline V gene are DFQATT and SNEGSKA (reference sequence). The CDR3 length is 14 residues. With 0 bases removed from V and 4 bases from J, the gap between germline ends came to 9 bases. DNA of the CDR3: TGCAGTGCTAGAGACCCAAGGCGCACCGGGGAGCTGTTTTTT. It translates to CSARDPRRTGELFF.

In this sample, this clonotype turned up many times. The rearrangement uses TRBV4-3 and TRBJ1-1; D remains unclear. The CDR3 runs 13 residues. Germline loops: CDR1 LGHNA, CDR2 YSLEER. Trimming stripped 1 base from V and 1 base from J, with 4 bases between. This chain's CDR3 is CASSQVRNTEAFF. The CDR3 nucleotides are TGCGCCAGCAGCCAAGTCAGGAACACTGAAGCTTTCTTT.

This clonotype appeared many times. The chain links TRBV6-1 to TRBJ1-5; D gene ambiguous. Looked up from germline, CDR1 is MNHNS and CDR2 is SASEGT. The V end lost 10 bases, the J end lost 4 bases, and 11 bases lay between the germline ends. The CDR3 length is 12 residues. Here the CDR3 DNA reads TGTGCCACCGCGATCGGAAATCAGCCCCAGCATTTT. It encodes CATAIGNQPQHF.

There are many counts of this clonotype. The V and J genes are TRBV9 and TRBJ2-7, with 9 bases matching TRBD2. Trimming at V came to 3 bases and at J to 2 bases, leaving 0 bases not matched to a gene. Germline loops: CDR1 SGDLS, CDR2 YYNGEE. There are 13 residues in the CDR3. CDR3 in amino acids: CASSGGGAYEQYF. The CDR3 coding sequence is TGTGCCAGCAGCGGCGGGGGGGCCTACGAGCAGTACTTC.

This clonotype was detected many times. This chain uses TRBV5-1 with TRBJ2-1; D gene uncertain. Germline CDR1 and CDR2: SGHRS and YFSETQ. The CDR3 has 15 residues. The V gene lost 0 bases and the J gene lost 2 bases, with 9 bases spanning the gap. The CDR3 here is CASSLDIGTYNEQFF. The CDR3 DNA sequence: TGCGCCAGCAGCTTGGATATAGGGACCTACAATGAGCAGTTCTTC.

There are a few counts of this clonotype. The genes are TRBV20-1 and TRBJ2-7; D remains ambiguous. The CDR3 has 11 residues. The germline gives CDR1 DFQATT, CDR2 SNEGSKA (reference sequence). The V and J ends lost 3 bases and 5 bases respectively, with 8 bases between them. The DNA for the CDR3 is TGCAGTGCTAGTGCTTACCACGAGCAGTACTTC. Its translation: CSASAYHEQYF.

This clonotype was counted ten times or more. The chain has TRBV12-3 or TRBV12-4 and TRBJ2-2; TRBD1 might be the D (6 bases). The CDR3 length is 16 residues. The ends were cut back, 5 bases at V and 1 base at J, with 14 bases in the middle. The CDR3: CASSPRRGQNTGELFF. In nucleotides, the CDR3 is TGTGCCAGCAGTCCACGCCGGGGACAGAACACCGGGGAGCTGTTTTTT.

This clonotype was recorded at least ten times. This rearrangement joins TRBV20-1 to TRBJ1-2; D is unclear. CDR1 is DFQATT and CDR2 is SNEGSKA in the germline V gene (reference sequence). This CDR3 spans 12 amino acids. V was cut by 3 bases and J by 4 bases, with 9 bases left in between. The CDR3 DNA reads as TGCAGTGCTAGGGACCGAAGCTATGGCTACACCTTC. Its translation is CSARDRSYGYTF.

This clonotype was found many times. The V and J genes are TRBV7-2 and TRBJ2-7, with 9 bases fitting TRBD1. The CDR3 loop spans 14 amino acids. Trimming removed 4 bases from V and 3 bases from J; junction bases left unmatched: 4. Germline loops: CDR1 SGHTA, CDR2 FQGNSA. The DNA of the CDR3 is TGTGCCAGCAGCTCATGGACAGGGGTCTACGAGCAGTACTTC. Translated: CASSSWTGVYEQYF.

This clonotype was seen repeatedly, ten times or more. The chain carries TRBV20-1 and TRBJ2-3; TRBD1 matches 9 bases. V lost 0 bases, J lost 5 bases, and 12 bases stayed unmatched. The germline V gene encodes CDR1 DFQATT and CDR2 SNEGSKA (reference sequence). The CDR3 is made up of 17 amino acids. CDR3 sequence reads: CSAREARRGTGRDTQYF. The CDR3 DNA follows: TGCAGTGCTAGAGAGGCCCGGCGGGGGACAGGGCGAGATACGCAGTATTTT.

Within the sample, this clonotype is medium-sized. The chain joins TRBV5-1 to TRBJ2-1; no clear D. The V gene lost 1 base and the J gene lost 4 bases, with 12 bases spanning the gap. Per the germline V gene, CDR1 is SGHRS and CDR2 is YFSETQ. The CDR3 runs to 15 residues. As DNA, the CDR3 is TGCGCCAGCAGCTTGACACAGAATGATTACAATGAGCAGTTCTTC. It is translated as CASSLTQNDYNEQFF.

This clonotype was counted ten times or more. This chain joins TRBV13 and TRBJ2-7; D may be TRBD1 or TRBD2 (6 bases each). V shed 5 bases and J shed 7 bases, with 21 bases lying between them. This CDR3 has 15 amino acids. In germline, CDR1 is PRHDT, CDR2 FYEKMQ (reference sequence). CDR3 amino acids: CASSLGGTLTAEQYF. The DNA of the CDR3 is TGTGCCAGCAGCCTTGGCGGGACACTTACCGCTGAGCAGTACTTC.

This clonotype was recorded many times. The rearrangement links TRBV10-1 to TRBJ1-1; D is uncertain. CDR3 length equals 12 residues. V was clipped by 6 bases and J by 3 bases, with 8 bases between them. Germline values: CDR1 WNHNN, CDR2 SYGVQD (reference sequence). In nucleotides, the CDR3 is TGCGCCAGCAGCGGCCAGCACACTGAAGCTTTCTTT. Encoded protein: CASSGQHTEAFF.

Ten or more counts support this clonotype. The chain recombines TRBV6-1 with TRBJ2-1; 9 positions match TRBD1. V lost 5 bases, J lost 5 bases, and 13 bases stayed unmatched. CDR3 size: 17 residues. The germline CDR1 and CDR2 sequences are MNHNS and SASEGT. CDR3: CASSHVLSGTGHNEQFF. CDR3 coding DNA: TGTGCCAGCAGTCATGTTTTATCCGGGACAGGGCACAATGAGCAGTTCTTC.

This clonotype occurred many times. CDR3 sequence: CASSASGGTYNEQFF. The CDR3 DNA is TGTGCCTCCTCGGCCAGCGGGGGGACCTACAATGAGCAGTTCTTC. The chain has TRBV24-1 and TRBJ2-1; 9 bases map to TRBD2. From germline, CDR1 is KGHDR and CDR2 SFDVKD. Losses at the gene ends were 12 bases for V and 2 bases for J; bases not matched to a gene: 10. The CDR3 loop spans 15 amino acids.

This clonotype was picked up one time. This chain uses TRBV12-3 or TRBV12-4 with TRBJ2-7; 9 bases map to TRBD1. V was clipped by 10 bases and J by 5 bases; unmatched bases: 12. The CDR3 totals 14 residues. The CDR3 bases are TGTGCCACCACCCCGACAGGGGGGAGGAACGAGCAGTACTTC. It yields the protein CATTPTGGRNEQYF.

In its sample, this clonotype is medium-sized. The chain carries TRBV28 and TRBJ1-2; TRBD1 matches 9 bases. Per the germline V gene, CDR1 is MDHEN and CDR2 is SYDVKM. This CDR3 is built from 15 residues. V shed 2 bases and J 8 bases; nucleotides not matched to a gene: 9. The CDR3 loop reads CASSLVGVGTGGYTF. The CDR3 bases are TGTGCCAGCAGTTTAGTAGGAGTGGGGACAGGGGGCTACACCTTC.

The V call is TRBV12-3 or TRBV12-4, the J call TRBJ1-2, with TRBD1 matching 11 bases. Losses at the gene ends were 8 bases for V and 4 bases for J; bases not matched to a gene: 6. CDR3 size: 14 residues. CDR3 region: CASGMDRGLYGYTF. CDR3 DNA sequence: TGTGCCAGCGGGATGGACAGGGGGCTCTATGGCTACACCTTC.

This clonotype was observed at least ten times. The CDR3 DNA follows: TGCAGTGCTAGAGTATCCCGGGGGGGTTCGCAGGAGACCCAGTACTTC. As protein: CSARVSRGGSQETQYF. This chain joins TRBV20-1 and TRBJ2-5; 8 bases line up with TRBD2. Germline CDR1 is DFQATT and CDR2 is SNEGSKA (reference sequence). The CDR3 loop spans 16 amino acids. Trimming at V came to 1 base and at J to 5 bases, leaving 12 bases not matched to a gene.

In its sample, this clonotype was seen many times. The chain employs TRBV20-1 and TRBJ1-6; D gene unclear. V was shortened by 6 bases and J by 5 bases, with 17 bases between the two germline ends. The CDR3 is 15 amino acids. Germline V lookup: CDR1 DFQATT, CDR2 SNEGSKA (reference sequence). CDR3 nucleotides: TGCAGTGCGAACCCCGGAGGCGCCAATAATTCACCCCTCCACTTT. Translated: CSANPGGANNSPLHF.

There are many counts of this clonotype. The CDR3 DNA reads as TGCAGTGCTAGAGATAGGGTTTTTGGAAACACCATATATTTT. Translated: CSARDRVFGNTIYF. The rearrangement joins TRBV20-1 to TRBJ1-3; D remains unclear. Looked up from germline, CDR1 is DFQATT and CDR2 is SNEGSKA (reference sequence). The ends were cut back, 0 bases at V and 3 bases at J, with 9 bases in the middle. This CDR3 contains 14 residues.

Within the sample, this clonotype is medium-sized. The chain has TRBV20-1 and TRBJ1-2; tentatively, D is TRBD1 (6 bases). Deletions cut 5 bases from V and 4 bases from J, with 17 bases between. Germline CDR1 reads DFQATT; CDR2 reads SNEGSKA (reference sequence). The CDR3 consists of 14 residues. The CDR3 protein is CSAPGQIESYGYTF. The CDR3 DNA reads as TGCAGTGCTCCTGGACAGATCGAGTCCTATGGCTACACCTTC.

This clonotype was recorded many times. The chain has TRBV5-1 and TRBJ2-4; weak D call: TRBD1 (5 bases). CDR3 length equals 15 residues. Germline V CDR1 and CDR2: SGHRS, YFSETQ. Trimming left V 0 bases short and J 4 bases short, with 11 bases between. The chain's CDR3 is CASSLEGRVKNIQYF. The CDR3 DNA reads TGCGCCAGCAGCTTGGAGGGCAGGGTAAAAAACATTCAGTACTTC. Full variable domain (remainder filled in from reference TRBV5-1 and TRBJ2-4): KAGVTQTPRYLIKTRGQQVTLSCSPISGHRSVSWYQQTPGQGLQFLFEYFSETQRNKGNFPGRFSGRQFSNSRSEMNVSTLELGDSALYLCASSLEGRVKNIQYFGAGTRLSVL.

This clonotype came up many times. This CDR3 is CSARQGASYNEQFF. CDR3 sequence (DNA): TGCAGTGCTAGGCAGGGGGCTTCCTACAATGAGCAGTTCTTC. The rearrangement uses TRBV20-1 and TRBJ2-1; TRBD1 agrees at 8 bases. Trimming cost V 3 bases and J 1 base; bases outside gene matches: 2. Germline CDR1 reads DFQATT; CDR2 reads SNEGSKA (reference sequence). CDR3 length equals 14 residues.

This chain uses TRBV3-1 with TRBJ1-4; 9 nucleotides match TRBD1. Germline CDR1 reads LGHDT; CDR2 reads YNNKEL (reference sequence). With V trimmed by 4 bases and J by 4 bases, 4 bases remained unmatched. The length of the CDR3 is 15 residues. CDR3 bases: TGTGCCAGCAGCCCAACAGGGGGCGTTAATGAAAAACTGTTTTTT. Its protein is CASSPTGGVNEKLFF.

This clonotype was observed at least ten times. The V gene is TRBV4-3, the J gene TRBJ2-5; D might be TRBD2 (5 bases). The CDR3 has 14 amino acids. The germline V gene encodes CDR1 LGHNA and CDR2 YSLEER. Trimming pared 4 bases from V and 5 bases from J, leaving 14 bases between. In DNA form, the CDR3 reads TGCGCCAGCAGCCCCGGAGCGGCCAGTGAGACCCAGTACTTC. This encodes CASSPGAASETQYF.

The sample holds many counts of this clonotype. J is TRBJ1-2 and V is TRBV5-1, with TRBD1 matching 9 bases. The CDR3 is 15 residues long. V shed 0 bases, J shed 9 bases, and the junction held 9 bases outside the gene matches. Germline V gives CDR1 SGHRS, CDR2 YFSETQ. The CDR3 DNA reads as TGCGCCAGCAGCTTGGTCGGGACAGGGAATTGGCGCTACACCTTC. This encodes CASSLVGTGNWRYTF.

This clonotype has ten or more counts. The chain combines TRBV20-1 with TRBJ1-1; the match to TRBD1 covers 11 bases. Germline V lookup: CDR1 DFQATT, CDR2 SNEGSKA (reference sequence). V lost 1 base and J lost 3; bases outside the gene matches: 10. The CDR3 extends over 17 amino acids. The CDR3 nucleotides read TGCAGTGCTAGAGGCCCGGGACAGGGGGGGACGGACACTGAAGCTTTCTTT. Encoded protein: CSARGPGQGGTDTEAFF.

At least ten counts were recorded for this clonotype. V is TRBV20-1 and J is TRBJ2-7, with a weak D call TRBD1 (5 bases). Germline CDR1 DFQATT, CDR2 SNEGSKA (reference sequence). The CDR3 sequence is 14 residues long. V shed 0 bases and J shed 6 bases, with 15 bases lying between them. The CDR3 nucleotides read TGCAGTGCTAGAGATCTTAAGGGGCTTGCCGAGCAGTACTTC. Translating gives CSARDLKGLAEQYF.